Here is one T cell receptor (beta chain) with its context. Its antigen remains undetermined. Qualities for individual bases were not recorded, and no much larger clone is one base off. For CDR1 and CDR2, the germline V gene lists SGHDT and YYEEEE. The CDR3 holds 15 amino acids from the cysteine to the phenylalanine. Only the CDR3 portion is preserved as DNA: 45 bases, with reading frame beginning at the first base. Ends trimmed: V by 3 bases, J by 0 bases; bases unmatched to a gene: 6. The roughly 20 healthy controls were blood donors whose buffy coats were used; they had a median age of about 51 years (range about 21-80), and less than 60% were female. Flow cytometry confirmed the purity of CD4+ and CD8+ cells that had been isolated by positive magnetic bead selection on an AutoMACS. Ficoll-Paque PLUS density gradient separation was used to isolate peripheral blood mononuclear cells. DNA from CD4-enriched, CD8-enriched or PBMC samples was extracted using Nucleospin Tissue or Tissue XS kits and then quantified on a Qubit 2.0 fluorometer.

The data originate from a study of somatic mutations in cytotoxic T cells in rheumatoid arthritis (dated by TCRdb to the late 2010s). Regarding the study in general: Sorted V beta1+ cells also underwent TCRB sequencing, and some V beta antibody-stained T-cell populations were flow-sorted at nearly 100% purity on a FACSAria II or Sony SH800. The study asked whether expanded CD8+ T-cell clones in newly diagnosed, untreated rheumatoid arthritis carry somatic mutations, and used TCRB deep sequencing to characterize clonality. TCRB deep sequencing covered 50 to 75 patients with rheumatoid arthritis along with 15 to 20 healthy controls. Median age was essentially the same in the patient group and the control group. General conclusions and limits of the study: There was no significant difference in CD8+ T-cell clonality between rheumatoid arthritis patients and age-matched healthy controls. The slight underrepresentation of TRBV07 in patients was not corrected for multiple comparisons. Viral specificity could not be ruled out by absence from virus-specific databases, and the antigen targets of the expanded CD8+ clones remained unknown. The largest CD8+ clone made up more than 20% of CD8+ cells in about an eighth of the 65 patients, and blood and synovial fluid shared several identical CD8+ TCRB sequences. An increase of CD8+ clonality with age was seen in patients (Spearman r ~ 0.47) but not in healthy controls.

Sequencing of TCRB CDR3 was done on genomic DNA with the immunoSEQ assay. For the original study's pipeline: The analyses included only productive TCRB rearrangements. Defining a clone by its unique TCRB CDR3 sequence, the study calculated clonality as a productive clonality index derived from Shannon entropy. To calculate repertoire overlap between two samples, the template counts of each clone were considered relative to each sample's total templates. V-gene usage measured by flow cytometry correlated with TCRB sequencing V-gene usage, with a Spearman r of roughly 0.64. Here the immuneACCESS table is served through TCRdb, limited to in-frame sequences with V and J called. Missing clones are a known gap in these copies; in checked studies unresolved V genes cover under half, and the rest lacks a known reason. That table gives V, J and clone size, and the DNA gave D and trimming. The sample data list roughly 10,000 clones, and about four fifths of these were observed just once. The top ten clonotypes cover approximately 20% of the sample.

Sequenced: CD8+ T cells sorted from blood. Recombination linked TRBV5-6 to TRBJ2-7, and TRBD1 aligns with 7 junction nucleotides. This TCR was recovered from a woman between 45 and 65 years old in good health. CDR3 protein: CASSWTGTVSYEQYF. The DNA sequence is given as TGTGCCAGCAGCTGGACCGGGACAGTCTCCTACGAGCAGTACTTC.